This entry lists 4 T cell receptor beta chains sequenced from one sample in a study of human T cells and chemical hapten exposure. TCRdb passed the RACE reads through MiXCR, listing each CDR3 protein once. The table records over 70,000 distinct CDR3 sequences, about 15% of them present only once. Indicated time point: pre-sensitization, week 0. The treatment is: therapeutic diphenylcyclopropenone sensitization with weekly scalp DPC. Specimen: whole blood, collected in connection with sensitization to the hapten diphenylcyclopropenone (DPC). These TCRs come from a woman aged 45 to 65 with alopecia areata. Some clones in this sample may be carry-over from other donors' samples.

This clonotype has more than one count but fewer than ten. The CDR3 region is CSVPAGTGEAFF. DNA for the CDR3: TGCAGCGTCCCGGCGGGTACCGGCGAAGCTTTCTTT. The chain uses TRBV29-1 and TRBJ1-1; no firm D call. The germline CDR1 and CDR2 sequences are SQVTM and ANQGSEA. Trimming took 6 bases from V and 8 from J, leaving 16 bases between them. The CDR3 is 12 residues long.

This chain links TRBV20-1 with TRBJ2-3; TRBD2 matches 11 bases. Germline CDR1 and CDR2: DFQATT and SNEGSKA (reference sequence). J was trimmed by 3 bases and V by 1 base; bases with no gene match: 9. CDR3 length: 17 residues. The CDR3 reads CSARGGYSGRGTDTQYF. CDR3 bases: TGCAGTGCTAGAGGCGGATATAGCGGGAGGGGAACAGATACGCAGTATTTT.

This clonotype was counted a few times. The chain joins TRBV20-1 to TRBJ2-1, with 7 bases that match TRBD2. J was trimmed by 6 bases and V by 6 bases; bases with no gene match: 11. Looked up from germline, CDR1 is DFQATT and CDR2 is SNEGSKA (reference sequence). The CDR3 contains 14 residues. The CDR3 here is CSARTSVVVNEQFF. Written as DNA, the CDR3 is TGCAGTGCGAGGACTAGTGTCGTCGTCAATGAGCAGTTCTTC.

This chain links TRBV2 with TRBJ1-2, with a weak D call TRBD1 (5 bases). The CDR3 contains 13 residues. The V and J ends lost 4 bases and 6 bases respectively, with 12 bases between them. In germline, CDR1 is SNHLY, CDR2 FYNNEI. The CDR3 protein is CASSGQSANGYTF. The DNA for the CDR3 is TGTGCCAGCAGTGGACAGTCCGCGAATGGCTACACCTTC.